The clone carrying this TCR beta chain was found a few times. The sample comes from a study of cytomegalovirus exposure and HLA in healthy donors. Primers: 60 Vbeta forward and 13 Jbeta reverse. Clones were sequenced by immunoSEQ multiplex PCR, and TCRdb holds only the in-frame ones, with some missing. Found here are 150,000 to 200,000 clones, 75% of them singletons; the top ten hold approximately 2.3%. V was cut by 6 bases and J by 4 bases, with 6 bases left in between. CDR3 length: 12 residues. CDR1 is MNHNY and CDR2 is SVGAGI in the germline V gene (reference sequence). The sequencing input was PBMCs. The rearrangement uses TRBV6-6 and TRBJ1-4; no definite D call. The sequence came from a female donor in good health and CMV-seronegative. The DNA of the CDR3 is TGTGCCAGCAGGGAGGGTAATGAAAAACTGTTTTTT. Its translation is CASREGNEKLFF.